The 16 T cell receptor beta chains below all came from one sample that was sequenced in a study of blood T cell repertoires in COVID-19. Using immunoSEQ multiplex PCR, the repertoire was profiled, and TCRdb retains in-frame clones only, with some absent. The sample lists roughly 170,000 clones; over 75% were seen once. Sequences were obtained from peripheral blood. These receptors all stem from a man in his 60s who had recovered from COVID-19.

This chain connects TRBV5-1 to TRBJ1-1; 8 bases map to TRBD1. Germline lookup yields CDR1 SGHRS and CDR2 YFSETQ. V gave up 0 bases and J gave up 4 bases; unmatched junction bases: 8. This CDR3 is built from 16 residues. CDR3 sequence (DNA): TGCGCCAGCAGCTTGGGACCGGGACAGGAGGGCACTGAAGCTTTCTTT. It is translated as CASSLGPGQEGTEAFF.

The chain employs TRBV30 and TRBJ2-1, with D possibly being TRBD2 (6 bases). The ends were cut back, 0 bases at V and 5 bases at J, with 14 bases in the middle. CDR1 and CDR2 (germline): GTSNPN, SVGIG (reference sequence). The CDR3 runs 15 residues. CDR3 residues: CAWSVRRGVNNEQFF. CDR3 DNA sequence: TGTGCCTGGAGTGTCCGGCGGGGCGTCAACAATGAGCAGTTCTTC.

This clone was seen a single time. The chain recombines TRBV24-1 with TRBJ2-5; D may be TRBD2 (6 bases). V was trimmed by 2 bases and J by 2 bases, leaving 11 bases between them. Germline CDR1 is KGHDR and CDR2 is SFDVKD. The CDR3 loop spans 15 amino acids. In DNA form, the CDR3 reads TGTGCCACCAGTGATTCCTCAGGACTACAAGAGACCCAGTACTTC. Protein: CATSDSSGLQETQYF.

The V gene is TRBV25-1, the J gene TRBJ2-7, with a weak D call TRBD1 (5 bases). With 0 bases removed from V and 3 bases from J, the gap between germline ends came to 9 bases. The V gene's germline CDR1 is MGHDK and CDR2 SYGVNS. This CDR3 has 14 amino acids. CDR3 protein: CASSEYDSYYEQYF. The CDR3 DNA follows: TGTGCCAGCAGTGAATACGACAGCTACTACGAGCAGTACTTC.

As DNA, the CDR3 is TGTGCCAGCAGCTTCGGGACAGTGAAAGAGACCCAGTACTTC. This translates into CASSFGTVKETQYF. The V and J genes are TRBV7-2 and TRBJ2-5, with 7 bases lining up with TRBD1. The germline V gene has CDR1 SGHTA and CDR2 FQGNSA. CDR3 length equals 14 residues. Losses at the gene ends were 3 bases for V and 3 bases for J; bases not matched to a gene: 4.

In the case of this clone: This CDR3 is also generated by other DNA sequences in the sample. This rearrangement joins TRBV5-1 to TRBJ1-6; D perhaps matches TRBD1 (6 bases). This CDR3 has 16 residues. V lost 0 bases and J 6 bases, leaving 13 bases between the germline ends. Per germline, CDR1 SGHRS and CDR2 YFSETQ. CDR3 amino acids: CASSLEGQGRNSPLHF. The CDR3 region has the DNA TGCGCCAGCAGCTTGGAGGGTCAGGGGCGTAATTCACCCCTCCACTTT.

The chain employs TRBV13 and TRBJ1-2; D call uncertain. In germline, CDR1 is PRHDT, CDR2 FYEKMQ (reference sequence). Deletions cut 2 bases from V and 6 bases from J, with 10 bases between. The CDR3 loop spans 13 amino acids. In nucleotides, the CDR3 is TGTGCCAGCAGCTTATTTCCTCGAGATGGCTACACCTTC. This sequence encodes CASSLFPRDGYTF.

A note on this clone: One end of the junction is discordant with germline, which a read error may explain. The CDR3 loop reads CASSQGGDKF. The CDR3 DNA sequence: TGTGCCAGCAGCCAAGGGGGCGACAAGTTT. The rearrangement links TRBV14 to TRBJ1-6, with D possibly matching TRBD1 (5 bases). There are 10 residues in the CDR3. CDR1 SGHDN and CDR2 FVKESK come from the germline V gene.

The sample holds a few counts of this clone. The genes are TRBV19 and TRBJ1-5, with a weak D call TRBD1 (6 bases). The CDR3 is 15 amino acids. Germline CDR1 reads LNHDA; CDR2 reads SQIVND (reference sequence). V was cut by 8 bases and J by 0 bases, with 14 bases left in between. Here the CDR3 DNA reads TGTGCCAGTTTTCACCTGGACAGTAGCAATCAGCCCCAGCATTTT. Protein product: CASFHLDSSNQPQHF.

The chain's CDR3 is CAISERTGQHTEAFF. CDR3 nucleotides: TGTGCCATCAGTGAGCGGACAGGGCAGCACACTGAAGCTTTCTTT. The chain combines TRBV10-3 with TRBJ1-1, with 8 positions matching TRBD1. Germline loops: CDR1 ENHRY, CDR2 SYGVKD. Losses at the gene ends were 2 bases for V and 3 bases for J; bases not matched to a gene: 5. The CDR3 loop spans 15 amino acids.

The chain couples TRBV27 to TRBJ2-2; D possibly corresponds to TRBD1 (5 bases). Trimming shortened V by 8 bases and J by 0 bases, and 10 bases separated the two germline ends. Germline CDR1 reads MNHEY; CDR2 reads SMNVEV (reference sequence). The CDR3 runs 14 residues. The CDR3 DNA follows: TGTGCCAGCGCAGGGTACGCGAACACCGGGGAGCTGTTTTTT. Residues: CASAGYANTGELFF.

CDR3 protein: CASSPGLINSRLGFF. In nucleotides, the CDR3 is TGTGCCAGCAGCCCCGGACTGATTAACAGTCGGTTGGGGTTCTTC. The rearrangement joins TRBV5-6 to TRBJ2-1; maybe TRBD2 (5 bases). Germline V gives CDR1 SGHDT, CDR2 YYEEEE. The CDR3 extends over 15 amino acids. V was clipped by 4 bases and J by 15 bases, with 26 bases between them.

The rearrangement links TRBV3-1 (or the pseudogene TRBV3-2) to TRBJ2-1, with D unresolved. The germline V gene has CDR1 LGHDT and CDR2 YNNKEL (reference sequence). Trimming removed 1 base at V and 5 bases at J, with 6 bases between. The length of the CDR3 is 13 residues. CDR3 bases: TGTGCCAGCAGCCAAGGAGTGGACAATGAGCAGTTCTTC. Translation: CASSQGVDNEQFF.

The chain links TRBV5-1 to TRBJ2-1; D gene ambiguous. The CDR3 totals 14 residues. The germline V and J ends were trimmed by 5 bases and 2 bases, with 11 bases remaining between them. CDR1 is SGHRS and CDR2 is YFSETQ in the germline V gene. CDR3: CASSSIQTYNEQFF. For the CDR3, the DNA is TGCGCCAGCAGTTCTATCCAAACCTACAATGAGCAGTTCTTC. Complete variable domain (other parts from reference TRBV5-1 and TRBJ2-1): KAGVTQTPRYLIKTRGQQVTLSCSPISGHRSVSWYQQTPGQGLQFLFEYFSETQRNKGNFPGRFSGRQFSNSRSEMNVSTLELGDSALYLCASSSIQTYNEQFFGPGTRLTVL.

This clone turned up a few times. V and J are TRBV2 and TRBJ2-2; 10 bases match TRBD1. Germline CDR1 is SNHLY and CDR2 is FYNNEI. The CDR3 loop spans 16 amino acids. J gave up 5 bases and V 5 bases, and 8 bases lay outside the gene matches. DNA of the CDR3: TGTGCCAGCAGTCTGGGACAGGGGAGAGGGACCGGGGAGCTGTTTTTT. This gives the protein CASSLGQGRGTGELFF. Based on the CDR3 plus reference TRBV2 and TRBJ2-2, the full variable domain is EPEVTQTPSHQVTQMGQEVILRCVPISNHLYFYWYRQILGQKVEFLVSFYNNEISEKSEIFDDQFSVERPDGSNFTLKIRSTKLEDSAMYFCASSLGQGRGTGELFFGEGSRLTVL.

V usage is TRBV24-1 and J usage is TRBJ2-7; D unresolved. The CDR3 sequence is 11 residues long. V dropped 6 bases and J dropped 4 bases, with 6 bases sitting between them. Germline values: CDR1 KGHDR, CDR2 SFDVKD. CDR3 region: CATSLGYEQYF. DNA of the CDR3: TGTGCCACCAGTCTAGGATACGAGCAGTACTTC.